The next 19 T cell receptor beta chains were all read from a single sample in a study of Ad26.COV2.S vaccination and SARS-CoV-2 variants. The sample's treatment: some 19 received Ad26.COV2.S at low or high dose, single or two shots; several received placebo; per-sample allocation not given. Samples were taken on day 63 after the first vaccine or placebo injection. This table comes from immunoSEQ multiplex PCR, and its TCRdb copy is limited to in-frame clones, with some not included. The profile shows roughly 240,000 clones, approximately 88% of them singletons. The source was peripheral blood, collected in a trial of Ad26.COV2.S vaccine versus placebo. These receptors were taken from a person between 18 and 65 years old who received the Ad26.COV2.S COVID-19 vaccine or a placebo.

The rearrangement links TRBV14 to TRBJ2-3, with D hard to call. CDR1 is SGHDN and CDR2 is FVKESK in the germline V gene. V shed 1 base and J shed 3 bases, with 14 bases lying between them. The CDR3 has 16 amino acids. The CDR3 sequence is CASSQAEAGWTDTQYF. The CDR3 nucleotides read TGTGCCAGCAGCCAAGCCGAGGCTGGGTGGACAGATACGCAGTATTTT.

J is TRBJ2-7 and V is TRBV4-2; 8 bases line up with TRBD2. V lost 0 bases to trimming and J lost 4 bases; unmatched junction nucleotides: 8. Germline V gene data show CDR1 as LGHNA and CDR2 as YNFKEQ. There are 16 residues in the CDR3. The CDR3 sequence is CASSQEGTSIGYEQYF. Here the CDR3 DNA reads TGTGCCAGCAGCCAAGAAGGGACTAGTATTGGGTACGAGCAGTACTTC.

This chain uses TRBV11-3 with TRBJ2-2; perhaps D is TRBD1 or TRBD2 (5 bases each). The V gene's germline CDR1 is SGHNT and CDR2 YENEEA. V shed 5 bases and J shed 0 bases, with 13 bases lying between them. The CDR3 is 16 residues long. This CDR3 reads CASSPGTNANTGELFF. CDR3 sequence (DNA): TGTGCCAGCAGCCCGGGGACCAACGCGAACACCGGGGAGCTGTTTTTT.

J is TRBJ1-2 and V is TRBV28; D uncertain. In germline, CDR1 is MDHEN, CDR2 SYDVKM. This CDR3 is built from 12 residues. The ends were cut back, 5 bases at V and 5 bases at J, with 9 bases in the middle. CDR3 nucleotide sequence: TGTGCCAGCAGTGAACGAACTTATGGCTACACCTTC. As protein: CASSERTYGYTF.

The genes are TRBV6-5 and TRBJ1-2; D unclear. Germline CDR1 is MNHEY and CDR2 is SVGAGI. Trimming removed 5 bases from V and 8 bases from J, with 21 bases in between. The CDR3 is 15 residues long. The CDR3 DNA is TGTGCCAGCAGTCCCTTTTTTTCTGTAACGGAGGGCTACACCTTC. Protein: CASSPFFSVTEGYTF.

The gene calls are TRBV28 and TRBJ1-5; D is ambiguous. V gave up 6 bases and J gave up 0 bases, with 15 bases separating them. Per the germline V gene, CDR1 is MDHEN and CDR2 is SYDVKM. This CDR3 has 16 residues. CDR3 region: CASSRQRHFSNQPQHF. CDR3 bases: TGTGCCAGCAGCCGCCAGCGACACTTTAGCAATCAGCCCCAGCATTTT.

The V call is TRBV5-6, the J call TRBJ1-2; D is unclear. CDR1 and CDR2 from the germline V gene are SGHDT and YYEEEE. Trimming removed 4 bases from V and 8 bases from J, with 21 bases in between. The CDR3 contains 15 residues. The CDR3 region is CASSDPTGGNWGYTF. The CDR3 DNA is TGTGCCAGCAGCGACCCCACCGGCGGAAATTGGGGCTACACCTTC.

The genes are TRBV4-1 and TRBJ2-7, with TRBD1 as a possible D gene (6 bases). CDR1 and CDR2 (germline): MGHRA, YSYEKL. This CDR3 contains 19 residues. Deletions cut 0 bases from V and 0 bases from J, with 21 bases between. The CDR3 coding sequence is TGCGCCAGCAGCCAAGATCCTCGCAGGGGCGCGGTTAGCTCCTACGAGCAGTACTTC. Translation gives CASSQDPRRGAVSSYEQYF.

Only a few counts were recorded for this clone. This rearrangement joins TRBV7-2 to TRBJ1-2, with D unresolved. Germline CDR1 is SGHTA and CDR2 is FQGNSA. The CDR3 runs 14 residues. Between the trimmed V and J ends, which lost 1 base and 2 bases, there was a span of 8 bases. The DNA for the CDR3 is TGTGCCAGCAGCTTAGACCTAGGAAACTATGGCTACACCTTC. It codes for CASSLDLGNYGYTF. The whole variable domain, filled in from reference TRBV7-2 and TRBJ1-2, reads GAGVSQSPSNKVTEKGKDVELRCDPISGHTALYWYRQSLGQGLEFLIYFQGNSAPDKSGLPSDRFSAERTGGSVSTLTIQRTQQEDSAVYLCASSLDLGNYGYTFGSGTRLTVV.

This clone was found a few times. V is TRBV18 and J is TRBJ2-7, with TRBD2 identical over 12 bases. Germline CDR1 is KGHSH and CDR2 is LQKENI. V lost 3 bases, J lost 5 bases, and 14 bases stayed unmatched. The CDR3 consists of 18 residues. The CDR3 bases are TGTGCCAGCTCACCCCTTTCGGGCCTAGCGGGAGGGCCCCACGAGCAGTACTTC. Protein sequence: CASSPLSGLAGGPHEQYF.

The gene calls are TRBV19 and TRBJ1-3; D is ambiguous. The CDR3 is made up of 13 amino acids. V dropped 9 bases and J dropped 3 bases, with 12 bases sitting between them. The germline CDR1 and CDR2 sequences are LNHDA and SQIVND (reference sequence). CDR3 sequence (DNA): TGTGCCAGCTCGGCTGCGAGTGGAAACACCATATATTTT. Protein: CASSAASGNTIYF.

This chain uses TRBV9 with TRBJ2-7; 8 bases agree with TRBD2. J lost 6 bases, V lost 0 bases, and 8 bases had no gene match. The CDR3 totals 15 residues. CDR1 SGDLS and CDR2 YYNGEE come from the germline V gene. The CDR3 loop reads CASSVGTGGRFEQYF. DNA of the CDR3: TGTGCCAGCAGCGTAGGGACGGGGGGGCGTTTCGAGCAGTACTTC.

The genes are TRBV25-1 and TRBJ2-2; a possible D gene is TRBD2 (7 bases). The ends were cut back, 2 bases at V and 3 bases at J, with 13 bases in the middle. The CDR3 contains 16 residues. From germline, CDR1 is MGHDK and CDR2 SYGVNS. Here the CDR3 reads CASSEGGGLDTGELFF. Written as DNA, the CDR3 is TGTGCCAGCAGTGAAGGGGGGGGCCTAGACACCGGGGAGCTGTTTTTT.

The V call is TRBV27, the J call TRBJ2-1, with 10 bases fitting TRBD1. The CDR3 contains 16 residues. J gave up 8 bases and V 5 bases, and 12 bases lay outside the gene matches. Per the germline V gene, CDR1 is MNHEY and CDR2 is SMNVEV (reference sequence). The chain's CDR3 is CASSRNKRDRGYEQFF. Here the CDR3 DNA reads TGTGCCAGCAGTCGAAACAAGAGGGACAGGGGCTATGAGCAGTTCTTC.

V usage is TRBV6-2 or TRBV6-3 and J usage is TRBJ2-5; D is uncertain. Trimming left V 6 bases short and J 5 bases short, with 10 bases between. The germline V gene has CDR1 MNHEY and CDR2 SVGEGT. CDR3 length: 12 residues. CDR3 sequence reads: CASSQSRETQYF. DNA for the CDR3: TGTGCCAGCAGCCAGAGCCGGGAGACCCAGTACTTC.

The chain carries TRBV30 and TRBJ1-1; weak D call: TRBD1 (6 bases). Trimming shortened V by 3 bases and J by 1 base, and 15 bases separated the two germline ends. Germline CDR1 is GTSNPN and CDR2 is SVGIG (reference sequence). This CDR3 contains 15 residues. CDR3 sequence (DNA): TGTGCCTGGAGGGACTCACAGGGAGGGAACACTGAAGCTTTCTTT. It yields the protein CAWRDSQGGNTEAFF.

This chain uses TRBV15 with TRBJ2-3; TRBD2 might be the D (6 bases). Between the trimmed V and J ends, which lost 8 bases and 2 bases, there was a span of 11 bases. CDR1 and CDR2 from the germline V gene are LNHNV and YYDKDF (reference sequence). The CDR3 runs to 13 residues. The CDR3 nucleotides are TGTGCCACCCGGGGGATCCACACAGATACGCAGTATTTT. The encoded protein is CATRGIHTDTQYF. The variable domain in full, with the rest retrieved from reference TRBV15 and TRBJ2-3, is DAMVIQNPRYQVTQFGKPVTLSCSQTLNHNVMYWYQQKSSQAPKLLFHYYDKDFNNEADTPDNFQSRRPNTSFCFLDIRSPGLGDTAMYLCATRGIHTDTQYFGPGTRLTVL.

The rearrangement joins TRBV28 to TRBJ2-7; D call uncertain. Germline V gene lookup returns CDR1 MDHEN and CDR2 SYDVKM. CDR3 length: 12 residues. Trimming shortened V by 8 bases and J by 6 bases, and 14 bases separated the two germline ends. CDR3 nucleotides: TGTGCCAGCTCCCCGATCTACCGCGAGCAGTACTTC. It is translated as CASSPIYREQYF. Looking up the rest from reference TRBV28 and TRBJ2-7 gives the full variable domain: DVKVTQSSRYLVKRTGEKVFLECVQDMDHENMFWYRQDPGLGLRLIYFSYDVKMKEKGDIPEGYSVSREKKERFSLILESASTNQTSMYLCASSPIYREQYFGPGTRLTVT.

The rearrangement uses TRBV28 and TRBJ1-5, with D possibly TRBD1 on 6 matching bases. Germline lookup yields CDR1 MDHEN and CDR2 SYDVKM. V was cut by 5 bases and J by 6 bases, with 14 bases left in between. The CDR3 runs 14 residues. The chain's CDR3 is CASSPQGKSQPQHF. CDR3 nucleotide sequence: TGTGCCAGCAGTCCACAGGGAAAAAGTCAGCCCCAGCATTTT.